The TCR beta chain described here comes from a study of cytomegalovirus exposure and HLA in healthy donors. Study-wide background: An early data release held 79 million or so unique TCRs from HLA-typed donors. Regarding the study as a whole: A later analysis found common viral pathogens apparently linked to several of the most significant clusters. Fewer N-insertions than the approximately 700-donor mean were reportedly shown by an Asian-associated ancestry cluster in a later analysis.

Donors showed nominal health when sampled, although they likely had unrecorded immune exposures. V lost 1 base and J lost 6; bases outside the gene matches: 4. The CDR3 has 14 residues. The germline V gene encodes CDR1 MGHRA and CDR2 YSYEKL. This clone was seen a single time. What it binds is unknown. PCR employed 60 Vbeta and 13 Jbeta primers. The repertoire was sequenced with immunoSEQ multiplex PCR; TCRdb's copy has only in-frame clones and lacks some. The sample consists of 110,000 to 150,000 clones, around 79% of them appearing once. This sequence originates from a male donor in good health and CMV-seronegative. Sequencing was done on a sample of PBMCs. V usage is TRBV4-1 and J usage is TRBJ1-2; TRBD1 aligns across 8 bases. CDR3 protein: CASSQGDRGDGYTF. The CDR3 DNA sequence: TGCGCCAGCAGCCAAGGAGACAGGGGTGATGGCTACACCTTC.